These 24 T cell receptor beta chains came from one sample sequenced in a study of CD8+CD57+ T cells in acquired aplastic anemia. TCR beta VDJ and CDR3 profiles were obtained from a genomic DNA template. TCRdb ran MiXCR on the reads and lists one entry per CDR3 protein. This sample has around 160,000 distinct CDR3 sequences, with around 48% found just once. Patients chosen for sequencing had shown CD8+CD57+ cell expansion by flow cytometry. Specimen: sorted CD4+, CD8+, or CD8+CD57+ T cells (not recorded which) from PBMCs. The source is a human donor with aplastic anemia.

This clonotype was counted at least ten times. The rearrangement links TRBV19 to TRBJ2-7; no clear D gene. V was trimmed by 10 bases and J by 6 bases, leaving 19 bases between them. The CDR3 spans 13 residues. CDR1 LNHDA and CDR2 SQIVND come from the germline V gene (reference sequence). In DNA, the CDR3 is TGTGCCACCGCGACCCCATACCGCTCCGAGCAGTACTTC. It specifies CATATPYRSEQYF.

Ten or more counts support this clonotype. Here the CDR3 reads CASSQARDSNSPLHF. CDR3 DNA: TGCGCCAGCAGCCAAGCTCGGGACAGCAATTCACCCCTCCACTTT. The gene calls are TRBV4-1 and TRBJ1-6; 7 bases match TRBD1. Germline V gene sequence: CDR1 MGHRA, CDR2 YSYEKL. This CDR3 contains 15 residues. With V trimmed by 1 base and J by 7 bases, 4 bases remained unmatched.

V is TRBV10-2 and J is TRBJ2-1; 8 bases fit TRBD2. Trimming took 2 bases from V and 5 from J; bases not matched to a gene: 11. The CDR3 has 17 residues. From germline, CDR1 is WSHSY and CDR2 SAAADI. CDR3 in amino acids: CASSEPELADPNNEQFF. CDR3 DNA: TGCGCCAGCAGTGAGCCTGAACTAGCGGACCCTAACAATGAGCAGTTCTTC.

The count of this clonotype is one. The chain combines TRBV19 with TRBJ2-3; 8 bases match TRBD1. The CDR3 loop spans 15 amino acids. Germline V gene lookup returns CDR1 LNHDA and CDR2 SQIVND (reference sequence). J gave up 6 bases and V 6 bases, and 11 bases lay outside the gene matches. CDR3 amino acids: CASSVGQGLMDTQYF. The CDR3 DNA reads TGTGCCAGTAGCGTAGGACAGGGACTCATGGATACGCAGTATTTT.

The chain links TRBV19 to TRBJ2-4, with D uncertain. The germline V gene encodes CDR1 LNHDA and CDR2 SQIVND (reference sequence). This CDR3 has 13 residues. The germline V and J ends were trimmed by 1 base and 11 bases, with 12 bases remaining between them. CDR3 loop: CASSIGPSRVQYF. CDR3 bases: TGTGCCAGTAGTATAGGCCCGTCCCGGGTTCAGTACTTC.

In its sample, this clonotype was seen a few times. The CDR3 loop is CASSLRGGYTF. The CDR3 coding sequence is TGTGCCAGCAGCTTGCGGGGTGGCTACACCTTC. This chain uses TRBV7-9 with TRBJ1-2; no definite D call. The CDR3 loop spans 11 amino acids. Looked up from germline, CDR1 is SEHNR and CDR2 is FQNEAQ (reference sequence). V lost 3 bases, J lost 7 bases, and 6 bases lay in between.

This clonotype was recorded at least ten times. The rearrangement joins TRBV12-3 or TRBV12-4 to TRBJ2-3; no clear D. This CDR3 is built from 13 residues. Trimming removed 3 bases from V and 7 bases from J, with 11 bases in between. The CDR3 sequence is CASSFWPSYTQYF. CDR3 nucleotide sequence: TGTGCCAGCAGTTTTTGGCCGAGTTATACGCAGTATTTT.

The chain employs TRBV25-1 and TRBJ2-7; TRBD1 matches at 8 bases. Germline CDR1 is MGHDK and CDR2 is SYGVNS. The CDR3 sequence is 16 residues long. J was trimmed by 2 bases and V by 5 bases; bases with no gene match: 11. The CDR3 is CASSKSGTGQTYEQYF. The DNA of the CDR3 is TGTGCCAGCAGTAAATCCGGGACAGGACAGACCTACGAGCAGTACTTC.

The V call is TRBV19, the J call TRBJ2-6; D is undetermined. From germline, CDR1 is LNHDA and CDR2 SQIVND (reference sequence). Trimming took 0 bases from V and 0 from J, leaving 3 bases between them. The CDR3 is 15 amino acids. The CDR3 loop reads CASSIDLSGANVLTF. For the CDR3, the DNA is TGTGCCAGTAGTATAGATCTCTCTGGGGCCAACGTCCTGACTTTC.

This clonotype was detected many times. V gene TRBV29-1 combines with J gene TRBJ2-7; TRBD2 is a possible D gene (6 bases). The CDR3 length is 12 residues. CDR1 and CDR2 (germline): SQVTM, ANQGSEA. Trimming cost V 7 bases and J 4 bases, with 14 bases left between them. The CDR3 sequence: CSAASGDYEQYF. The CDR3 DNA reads TGCAGCGCTGCGTCGGGAGATTACGAGCAGTACTTC.

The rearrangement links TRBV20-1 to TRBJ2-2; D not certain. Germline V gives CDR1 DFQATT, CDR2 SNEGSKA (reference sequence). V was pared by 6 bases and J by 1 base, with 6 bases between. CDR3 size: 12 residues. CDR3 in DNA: TGCAGTGCCCTCAAGAACACCGGGGAGCTGTTTTTT. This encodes CSALKNTGELFF.

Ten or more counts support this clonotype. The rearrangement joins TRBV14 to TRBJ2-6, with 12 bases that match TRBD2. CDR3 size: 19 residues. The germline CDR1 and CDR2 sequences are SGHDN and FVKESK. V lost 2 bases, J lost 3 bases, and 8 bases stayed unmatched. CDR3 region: CASSQRRTSGKGGANVLTF. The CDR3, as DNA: TGTGCCAGCAGCCAAAGAAGGACTAGCGGGAAAGGTGGGGCCAACGTCCTGACTTTC.

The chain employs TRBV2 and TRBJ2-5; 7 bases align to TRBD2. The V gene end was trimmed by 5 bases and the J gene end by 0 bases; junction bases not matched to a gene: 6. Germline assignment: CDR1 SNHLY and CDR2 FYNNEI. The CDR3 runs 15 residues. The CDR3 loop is CASSLGGENQETQYF. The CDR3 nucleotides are TGTGCCAGCAGTTTGGGGGGGGAAAACCAAGAGACCCAGTACTTC.

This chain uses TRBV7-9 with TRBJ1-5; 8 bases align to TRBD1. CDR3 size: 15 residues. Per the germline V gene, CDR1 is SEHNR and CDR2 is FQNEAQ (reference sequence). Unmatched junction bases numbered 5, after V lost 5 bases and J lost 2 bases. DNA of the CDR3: TGTGCCAGCAGCCCCGGACAGGGCGGCAATCAGCCCCAGCATTTT. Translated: CASSPGQGGNQPQHF.

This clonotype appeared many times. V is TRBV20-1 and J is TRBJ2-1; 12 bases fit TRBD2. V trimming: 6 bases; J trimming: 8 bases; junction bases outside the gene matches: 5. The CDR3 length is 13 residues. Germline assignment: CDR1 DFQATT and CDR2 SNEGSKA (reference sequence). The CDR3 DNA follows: TGCAGTGCCTCACTAGCGGGAGGAGATGAGCAGTTCTTC. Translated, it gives CSASLAGGDEQFF.

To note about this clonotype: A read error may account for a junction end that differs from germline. In nucleotides, the CDR3 is TGTGCCACCAGTGCCAAAGGACAGGGGAGCAATCAGCCCCAGCATTTT. Protein: CATSAKGQGSNQPQHF. V gene TRBV10-3 combines with J gene TRBJ1-5, with TRBD1 identical over 9 bases. This CDR3 is built from 16 residues. The germline V gene has CDR1 ENHRY and CDR2 SYGVKD.

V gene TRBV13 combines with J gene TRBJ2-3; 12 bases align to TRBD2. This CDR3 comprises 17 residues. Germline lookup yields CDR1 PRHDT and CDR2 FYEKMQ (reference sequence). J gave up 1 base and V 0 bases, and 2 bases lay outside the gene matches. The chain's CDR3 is CASSLGWTSGGTDTQYF. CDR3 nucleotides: TGTGCCAGCAGCTTAGGTTGGACTAGCGGGGGCACAGATACGCAGTATTTT.

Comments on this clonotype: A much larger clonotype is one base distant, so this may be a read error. CDR3 sequence reads: CSSSSVKGGYEQYF. CDR3 sequence (DNA): TGTTCCAGCAGCTCCGTAAAGGGGGGGTACGAGCAGTACTTC. This rearrangement joins TRBV11-3 to TRBJ2-7, with D perhaps TRBD2 (7 bases). CDR1 is SGHNT, CDR2 YENEEA, per germline. The CDR3 loop spans 14 amino acids.

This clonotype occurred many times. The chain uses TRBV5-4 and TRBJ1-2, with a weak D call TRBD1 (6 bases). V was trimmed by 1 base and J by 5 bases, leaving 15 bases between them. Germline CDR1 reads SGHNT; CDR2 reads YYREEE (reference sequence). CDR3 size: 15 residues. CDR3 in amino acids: CASSLMGGEGYGYTF. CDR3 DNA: TGTGCCAGCAGCTTGATGGGGGGCGAAGGTTATGGCTACACCTTC.

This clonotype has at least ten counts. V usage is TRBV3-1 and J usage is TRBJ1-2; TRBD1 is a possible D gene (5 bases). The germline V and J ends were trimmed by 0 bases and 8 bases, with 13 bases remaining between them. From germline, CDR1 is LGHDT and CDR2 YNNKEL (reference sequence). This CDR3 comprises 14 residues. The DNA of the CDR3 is TGTGCCAGCAGCCAAGACGGGACCCTGGGAGGCTACACCTTC. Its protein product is CASSQDGTLGGYTF.

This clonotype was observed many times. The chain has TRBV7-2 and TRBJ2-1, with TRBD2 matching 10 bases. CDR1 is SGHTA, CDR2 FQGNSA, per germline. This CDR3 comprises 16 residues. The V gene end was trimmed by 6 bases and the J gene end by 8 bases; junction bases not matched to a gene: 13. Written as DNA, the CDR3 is TGTGCCAGCAGACCCCCGGAGAGCGGGAGGGCCGATGAGCAGTTCTTC. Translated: CASRPPESGRADEQFF.

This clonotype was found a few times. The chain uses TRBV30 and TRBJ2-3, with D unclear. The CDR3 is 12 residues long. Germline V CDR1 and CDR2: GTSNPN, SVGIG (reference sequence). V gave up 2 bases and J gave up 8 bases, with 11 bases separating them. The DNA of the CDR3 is TGTGCCTGGAGTACAATCCTGGGTACGCAGTATTTT. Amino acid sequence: CAWSTILGTQYF.

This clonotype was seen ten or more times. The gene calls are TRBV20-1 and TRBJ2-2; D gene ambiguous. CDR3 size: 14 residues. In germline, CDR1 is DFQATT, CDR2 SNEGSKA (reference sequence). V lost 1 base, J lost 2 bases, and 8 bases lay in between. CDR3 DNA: TGCAGTGCTAGAGGGCATTTTAACACCGGGGAGCTGTTTTTT. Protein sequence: CSARGHFNTGELFF.

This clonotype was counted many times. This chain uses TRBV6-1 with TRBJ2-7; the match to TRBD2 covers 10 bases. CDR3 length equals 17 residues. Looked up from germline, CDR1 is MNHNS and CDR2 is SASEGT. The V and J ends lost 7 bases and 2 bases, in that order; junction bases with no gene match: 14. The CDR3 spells CASTLGSGRRWAYEQYF. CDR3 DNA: TGTGCCAGCACTCTCGGTAGCGGGAGGCGTTGGGCCTACGAGCAGTACTTC.